These T cell receptor beta chains were read from a single sample in a study of blood T cell repertoires in COVID-19. TCRdb keeps only in-frame clones here, not all; method: immunoSEQ multiplex PCR. The sample carries about 70,000 clones, roughly 89% recorded once. Sequencing input: peripheral blood. The receptor source for this set is a woman aged 80 or older with acute or convalescent COVID-19. Both conserved end residues are part of each CDR3. The order of the fields is D gene, V gene, J gene, clone size, CDR3 protein, CDR3 DNA. A D gene is named only where the DNA matches it firmly. Only some rows state a clone size, as once, few, many or a class for expanded clones.

TRBD1,TRBV19,TRBJ2-2,-,CASTTGRNTGELFF,TGTGCCAGTACGACAGGGAGGAACACCGGGGAGCTGTTTTTT
-,TRBV10-3,TRBJ2-7,-,CAIRGSLGVDHEQYF,TGTGCCATCAGGGGGTCCCTCGGGGTGGATCACGAGCAGTACTTC
TRBD2,TRBV30,TRBJ2-7,-,CAWRTSGSYEQYF,TGTGCCTGGAGGACTAGCGGGAGCTACGAGCAGTACTTC
-,TRBV7-2,TRBJ1-1,-,CASSLRGQPILSTEAFF,TGTGCCAGCAGCTTAAGAGGACAGCCGATTTTGAGCACTGAAGCTTTCTTT
TRBD1,TRBV3-1/TRBV3-2,TRBJ1-2,-,CATRQGQSYGYTF,TGTGCCACCCGACAGGGCCAGAGCTATGGCTACACCTTC
TRBD1,TRBV7-9,TRBJ1-2,-,CASSPGQGEGGYTF,TGTGCCAGCAGCCCGGGACAGGGGGAGGGTGGCTACACCTTC
TRBD1,TRBV15,TRBJ1-2,-,CATSTQTGTYGYTF,TGTGCCACCAGCACCCAGACAGGGACCTATGGCTACACCTTC
-,TRBV6-2/TRBV6-3,TRBJ2-7,-,CASSYGGAAYEQYF,TGTGCCAGCAGTTACGGGGGGGCGGCCTACGAGCAGTACTTC
-,TRBV7-6,TRBJ2-3,-,CASSLGTSGTDTQYF,TGTGCCAGCAGCTTAGGGACATCCGGAACAGATACGCAGTATTTT
TRBD1,TRBV27,TRBJ1-6,-,CASSSETGRNSPLHF,TGTGCCAGCAGTTCCGAGACAGGGAGGAATTCACCCCTCCACTTT
TRBD1,TRBV6-2/TRBV6-3,TRBJ1-2,-,CASSDRGPIGYTF,TGTGCCAGCAGTGACAGGGGGCCCATTGGCTACACCTTC
TRBD1,TRBV5-4,TRBJ1-1,-,CASGRGLLLNTEAFF,TGTGCCAGCGGCAGGGGGCTACTATTGAACACTGAAGCTTTCTTT
TRBD1,TRBV3-1/TRBV3-2,TRBJ1-5,-,CASSQGQGDLPPQHF,TGTGCCAGCAGCCAGGGACAGGGGGACTTACCTCCCCAGCATTTT
-,TRBV28,TRBJ1-4,-,CASSLQVGGLFF,TGTGCCAGCAGTTTACAGGTGGGGGGACTGTTTTTT
-,TRBV28,TRBJ2-5,-,CASSPPQSQETQYF,TGTGCCAGCAGTCCCCCACAATCGCAAGAGACCCAGTACTTC
TRBD2,TRBV27,TRBJ2-7,-,CASSTYGTSGAPNEQYF,TGTGCCAGCAGTACATATGGGACTAGCGGGGCCCCTAACGAGCAGTACTTC
-,TRBV9,TRBJ2-1,once,CASSVVISGAYNEQFF,TGTGCCAGCAGCGTAGTAATTAGCGGCGCCTACAATGAGCAGTTCTTC
-,TRBV6-2/TRBV6-3,TRBJ2-7,-,CASSVAGVYEQYF,TGTGCCAGCAGTGTAGCAGGGGTATACGAGCAGTACTTT
TRBD1,TRBV5-1,TRBJ1-3,-,CASSIGQGDSGNTIYF,TGCGCCAGCAGCATAGGACAGGGGGATTCTGGAAACACCATATATTTT
TRBD1,TRBV3-1/TRBV3-2,TRBJ1-6,-,CASSLGTAVSPLHF,TGTGCCAGCAGCCTCGGGACAGCCGTTTCACCCCTCCACTTT
-,TRBV7-2,TRBJ2-3,medium-sized,CASNDLGGDTQYF,TGTGCCAGTAATGACCTGGGGGGAGATACGCAGTATTTT
-,TRBV6-5,TRBJ1-4,few,CASSPQTTNEKLFF,TGTGCCAGCAGCCCCCAGACAACTAATGAAAAACTGTTTTTT
TRBD1,TRBV5-6,TRBJ1-1,-,CASSLAVTGGEAFF,TGTGCCAGCAGCTTGGCAGTCACAGGGGGGGAAGCTTTCTTT
-,TRBV6-1,TRBJ2-2,-,CASSEALQIGELFF,TGTGCCAGCAGTGAAGCGCTTCAGATCGGGGAGCTGTTTTTT
TRBD2,TRBV28,TRBJ2-1,-,CASRSRGQSSGRLGEQFF,TGTGCCAGCAGGTCCAGGGGGCAATCTAGCGGGAGGCTCGGTGAGCAGTTCTTC
-,TRBV9,TRBJ2-1,-,CASSPGAVSYNEQFF,TGTGCCAGCAGCCCAGGGGCGGTCTCCTACAATGAGCAGTTCTTC
-,TRBV6-5,TRBJ2-7,-,CASSYSTDEQYF,TGTGCCAGCAGTTACTCCACAGACGAGCAGTACTTC
-,TRBV2,TRBJ2-7,-,CASRAGWNSYEQYF,TGTGCCAGCAGAGCAGGGTGGAATTCCTACGAGCAGTACTTC
TRBD2,TRBV5-1,TRBJ2-5,-,CASSPGTSGETQYF,TGCGCCAGCAGCCCGGGGACTAGCGGGGAGACCCAGTACTTC
-,TRBV7-8,TRBJ1-5,-,CASSLEWGVRQPQHF,TGTGCCAGCAGCTTAGAGTGGGGGGTTAGACAGCCCCAGCATTTT
-,TRBV4-1,TRBJ1-2,-,CASSQDPDSYGYTF,TGCGCCAGCAGCCAAGACCCGGACAGCTATGGCTACACCTTC